The entry that follows covers one T cell receptor (beta chain) sequence. This receptor's antigen is unknown. No per-base quality is available; no much larger clone lies one base away. Specimens were post-treatment primary, local recurrence and metastasis tumors from poor-prognosis patients. V was cut back by 0 bases and J by 7 bases, leaving a gap of 13 bases between them. According to the germline V gene, CDR1 reads SGHRS and CDR2 reads YFSETQ. Reading from cysteine to phenylalanine, the CDR3 counts 14 amino acids. Of all the DNA, just the CDR3 is kept, 42 bases in frame from base 1. The ImmunoSEQ Assay (Adaptive Biotechnologies) was used to immunosequence the CDR3 regions of the TCR beta chain. The paper's data handling went like this. The ImmunoSEQ Analyzer platform was used to export TCRB rearrangements, read counts, read proportions and gene usage. T-cell clonality was calculated on productive rearrangements as 1 minus Pielou's evenness. In the clonal space homeostasis analysis, clonotypes were grouped as rare, small, medium, large or hyperexpanded (0.01 to 1 of the repertoire). TCR productive clonality was compared across immune clusters C1, C2 and C3 using the Wilcoxon rank sum test. The source is immuneACCESS, and TCRdb retained only in-frame sequences with V and J called. Part of the clones is not carried over; for the studies checked, unresolved V genes explain less than half of this, and the remainder is unexplained. D and trimming were read from the DNA, whereas the V and J calls and clone size are those reported in that table. For this sample the table gives 4,000 to 6,000 clones, of which 70% to 80% were detected only once. The ten largest clones add up to approximately 6.2% of the sample.

This record comes from a study of the immune and genomic landscape of osteosarcoma (dated by TCRdb to between 2020 and 2021). Regarding the research as a whole: A total of about 50 pediatric and adult patients with high-grade osteosarcoma made up the overall cohort, and the median age at diagnosis was around 27 years (range roughly 5-81). A couple of samples from the same tumor site were contributed by each of a few patients. The goal of the study was to explain why immune checkpoint inhibitors have shown limited clinical activity in osteosarcoma. To characterize the osteosarcoma immunogenomic landscape, the TCR sequencing results were combined with transcriptome, protein array and immunostaining data. Osteosarcoma specimens were profiled with whole genome, RNA and T-cell receptor sequencing plus immunohistochemistry and reverse phase protein arrays so that immunogenic potential could be defined. Poor-risk disease was overrepresented in the cohort, as 73% of patients had an unfavorable pathologic response to standard therapy and 60% to 70% had died. In the overall cohort, roughly three fifths of patients were male, and roughly 80% had localized disease at diagnosis. Results and caveats for the whole study, not just this receptor: Matched blood was collected from only two patients, alongside the frozen tumor specimens. Although TCR productive clonality was higher in the immune-hot C3 cluster than in the cold C1 cluster, TCR productive clonality was still low overall. In five cases, a single hyperexpanded clone dominated the repertoire, and each of these five cases had fewer than 100 T-cell clonotypes. Overall, productive TCR clonality was low, with an average of 0.09 and a maximum of 0.3, which suggests limited T-cell clonal expansion. Clonality benchmarks were derived from external normal skin and healthy peripheral blood data rather than from matched normal tissue. No statistical method determined sample size because osteosarcoma is rare and all possible samples were collected.

Input material: osteosarcoma tumor tissue from the lung. This chain joins TRBV5-1 to TRBJ2-5; the D gene is perhaps TRBD1, from 6 matching bases. The source is a human donor with osteosarcoma. The CDR3 corresponds to CASSLDREMGTQYF. The DNA reads as follows: TGCGCCAGCAGCTTGGACAGGGAAATGGGGACCCAGTACTTC. The CDR3 plus the reference TRBV5-1 and TRBJ2-5 genes for the other parts give the full variable domain: KAGVTQTPRYLIKTRGQQVTLSCSPISGHRSVSWYQQTPGQGLQFLFEYFSETQRNKGNFPGRFSGRQFSNSRSEMNVSTLELGDSALYLCASSLDREMGTQYFGPGTRLLVL.